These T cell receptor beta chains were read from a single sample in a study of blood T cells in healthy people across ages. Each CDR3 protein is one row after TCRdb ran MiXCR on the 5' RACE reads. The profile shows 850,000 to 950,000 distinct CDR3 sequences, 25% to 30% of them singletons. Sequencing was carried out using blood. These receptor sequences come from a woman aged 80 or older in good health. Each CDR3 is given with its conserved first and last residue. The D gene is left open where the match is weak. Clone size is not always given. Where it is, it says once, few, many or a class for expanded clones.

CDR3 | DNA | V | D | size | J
CASSSGHLYGYTF | TGTGCCAGCAGCTCGGGACACCTCTATGGCTACACCTTC | TRBV7-2 | NA | many | TRBJ1-2
CAISLQKTYGYTF | TGTGCCATCAGCCTACAGAAAACCTATGGCTACACCTTC | TRBV10-3 | NA | many | TRBJ1-2
CASSFSMADTQYF | TGTGCCAGCAGCTTTTCTATGGCAGATACGCAGTATTTT | TRBV7-2 | NA | many | TRBJ2-3
CASSPGTSRTDTQYF | TGTGCCAGCAGCCCTGGGACTAGCCGCACAGATACGCAGTATTTT | TRBV7-2 | TRBD2 | many | TRBJ2-3
CASSLLVPLEGNQPQHF | TGTGCCAGCAGCTTACTGGTACCCTTGGAAGGGAATCAGCCCCAGCATTTT | TRBV7-8 | NA | few | TRBJ1-5
CASRSQGEETQYF | TGTGCCAGCAGGTCTCAGGGGGAAGAGACCCAGTACTTC | TRBV12-3/TRBV12-4 | TRBD1 | many | TRBJ2-5
CASSLAPDRASPLHF | TGTGCCAGCAGCTTGGCCCCAGACAGGGCTTCACCCCTCCACTTT | TRBV5-5 | TRBD1 | few | TRBJ1-6
CAIKDGGSYNEQYF | TGTGCCATCAAGGATGGTGGATCCTACAATGAGCAGTACTTC | TRBV10-3 | NA | NA | TRBJ2-7
CASSLFGVTGELFF | TGTGCCAGCAGTTTATTTGGGGTCACCGGGGAGCTGTTTTTT | TRBV12-3/TRBV12-4 | NA | few | TRBJ2-2
CSVEGQALYGYTF | TGCAGCGTTGAAGGGCAGGCTCTCTATGGCTACACCTTC | TRBV29-1 | NA | NA | TRBJ1-2
CASSQDIRTGGLNEKLFF | TGCGCCAGCAGCCAAGATATCAGGACAGGGGGCCTTAATGAAAAACTGTTTTTT | TRBV4-3 | TRBD1 | few | TRBJ1-4
CANSPTPMNIQYF | TGTGCCAACTCGCCGACCCCGATGAACATTCAGTACTTC | TRBV18 | NA | NA | TRBJ2-4
CAISDPSRKTSGIEYQETQYF | TGTGCCATCAGTGACCCAAGTCGGAAGACTAGCGGGATAGAGTACCAAGAGACCCAGTACTTC | TRBV10-3 | TRBD2 | NA | TRBJ2-5
CASQRGGGQATEAFF | TGTGCCAGCCAGAGGGGGGGAGGGCAGGCCACTGAAGCTTTCTTT | TRBV6-6 | NA | NA | TRBJ1-1
CASSSSGNSPLHF | TGCGCCAGCAGCTCCTCAGGGAATTCACCCCTCCACTTT | TRBV5-1 | NA | many | TRBJ1-6
CATSSLLAGGNIQYF | TGTGCCACCAGCAGCCTGCTAGCGGGGGGGAACATTCAGTACTTC | TRBV15 | TRBD2 | many | TRBJ2-4
CASSNPTGGPSYEQYF | TGTGCCAGCAGCAACCCGACAGGGGGCCCTTCCTACGAGCAGTACTTC | TRBV21-1 | NA | many | TRBJ2-7
CASSVTPRGQGSEQYF | TGTGCCAGCAGCGTAACCCCTCGGGGACAGGGCTCCGAGCAGTACTTC | TRBV9 | TRBD1 | many | TRBJ2-7
CASSVPGQYGYTF | TGTGCCAGCAGCGTGCCGGGACAGTATGGCTACACCTTC | TRBV7-2 | TRBD1 | NA | TRBJ1-2
CASSQDRGRNEQFF | TGCGCCAGCAGCCAAGATCGGGGGCGGAATGAGCAGTTCTTC | TRBV4-3 | NA | many | TRBJ2-1
CAWSVDQITSPQHF | TGTGCCTGGAGTGTAGACCAAATAACATCGCCCCAGCATTTT | TRBV30 | NA | NA | TRBJ1-5
CASSPGGGSGANVLTF | TGTGCCAGCAGCCCCGGAGGGGGCTCTGGGGCCAACGTCCTGACTTTC | TRBV7-2 | NA | many | TRBJ2-6
CASSRHRASYEQYF | TGTGCCAGCAGTCGGCACAGGGCATCCTACGAGCAGTACTTC | TRBV12-3/TRBV12-4 | NA | many | TRBJ2-7
CASSITSGSSYNEQFF | TGTGCCAGCTCAATCACTAGCGGCAGCTCCTACAATGAGCAGTTCTTC | TRBV18 | TRBD2 | NA | TRBJ2-1
CSARDVQGIGGLFF | TGCAGTGCTAGAGATGTACAGGGTATTGGGGGACTGTTTTTT | TRBV20-1 | NA | many | TRBJ1-4
CAARGGTTEAFF | TGTGCCGCTCGTGGGGGGACCACTGAAGCTTTCTTT | TRBV18 | NA | NA | TRBJ1-1
CASSPRGTGDTEAFF | TGTGCCAGCAGTCCACGGGGGACAGGGGACACTGAAGCTTTCTTT | TRBV6-5 | TRBD1 | many | TRBJ1-1
CASSGQRGGTGTQYF | TGTGCCAGCAGTGGCCAGCGGGGGGGCACAGGTACGCAGTATTTT | TRBV6-1 | TRBD2 | many | TRBJ2-3
CAGSESRVMGYTF | TGCGCCGGCAGTGAGTCGAGAGTTATGGGCTACACCTTC | TRBV10-1 | NA | NA | TRBJ1-2
CASSGRTSGGTDTQYF | TGTGCCAGCAGCGGAAGGACTAGCGGGGGGACAGATACGCAGTATTTT | TRBV7-9 | TRBD2 | few | TRBJ2-3
CASSPRAGNTGELFF | TGTGCCAGCTCACCACGAGCCGGGAACACCGGGGAGCTGTTTTTT | TRBV18 | NA | NA | TRBJ2-2
CASSLSTGGYEQYF | TGTGCCAGCAGCCTATCGACAGGGGGCTACGAGCAGTACTTC | TRBV7-2 | TRBD1 | few | TRBJ2-7
CASTLDSTDTQYF | TGTGCCAGCACTTTGGACAGCACAGATACGCAGTATTTT | TRBV2 | NA | many | TRBJ2-3
CAWTGEDYGYTF | TGTGCCTGGACAGGGGAAGACTATGGCTACACCTTC | TRBV30 | NA | few | TRBJ1-2
CASSLKGRQKYGYTF | TGTGCCAGCAGTTTAAAAGGCAGGCAAAAATACGGCTACACCTTC | TRBV12-3/TRBV12-4 | NA | NA | TRBJ1-2
CASSLGDPRGSETQYF | TGTGCCAGCAGCTTAGGGGACCCGAGGGGGTCGGAGACCCAGTACTTC | TRBV7-2 | NA | many | TRBJ2-5
CAWTMQGNGYTF | TGTGCCTGGACCATGCAGGGGAATGGCTACACCTTC | TRBV30 | NA | many | TRBJ1-2
CASSLAGLAGYKTRAGELFF | TGTGCCAGCAGCTTAGCGGGACTAGCGGGCTATAAAACGAGAGCCGGGGAGCTGTTTTTT | TRBV7-2 | TRBD2 | NA | TRBJ2-2
CASSYGQEAFF | TGCGCCAGCAGCTACGGCCAAGAAGCTTTCTTT | TRBV5-1 | NA | NA | TRBJ1-1
CASSEGLALRETQYF | TGTGCCAGCAGCGAAGGACTAGCGTTAAGAGAGACCCAGTACTTC | TRBV5-4 | TRBD2 | NA | TRBJ2-5
CASRGLRRGGTDTQYF | TGTGCCAGCAGGGGGCTGAGGCGGGGGGGCACAGATACGCAGTATTTT | TRBV6-2/TRBV6-3 | TRBD2 | few | TRBJ2-3
CASSQAPRAGGYTF | TGTGCCAGCAGCCAGGCCCCCAGGGCGGGTGGCTACACCTTC | TRBV7-8 | NA | NA | TRBJ1-2
CASSLAGTSGGAGNEQFF | TGTGCCAGCAGCTTAGCTGGGACTAGCGGGGGGGCTGGCAATGAGCAGTTCTTC | TRBV12-3/TRBV12-4 | TRBD2 | NA | TRBJ2-1
CASSLSMGGGISNQPQHF | TGTGCCAGCAGCTTAAGTATGGGGGGCGGAATCAGCAATCAGCCCCAGCATTTT | TRBV7-9 | NA | NA | TRBJ1-5
CAISESDEQYF | TGTGCCATCAGTGAGTCCGACGAGCAGTACTTC | TRBV10-3 | NA | many | TRBJ2-7
CATSDSVAVAGGSYNEQFF | TGTGCCACCAGTGATTCAGTGGCGGTAGCGGGGGGTTCCTACAATGAGCAGTTCTTC | TRBV24-1 | TRBD2 | many | TRBJ2-1